This note documents a single T cell receptor beta chain sequence. This entry belongs to a study of blood T cell repertoires in COVID-19. In the study overall: Sources were T cells, B-cell-depleted T cells, or PBMCs; the material itself was cDNA or gDNA.

Per the authors' pipeline: Nucleated cell counts were estimated from reference gene primer amplification. Repertoires were generated with immunoSEQ multiplex PCR, while TCRdb's copy carries only in-frame clones and drops some. V and J calls and clone size are those listed in that table; D and trimming were worked out from the DNA. The repertoire holds about 480,000 clones, with roughly 90% as singletons. The germline gives CDR1 LNHDA, CDR2 SQIVND (reference sequence). The CDR3 runs to 16 residues. V lost 3 bases, J lost 0 bases, and 9 bases lay in between. This clonotype originated in a woman aged 40 to 55 who had recovered from COVID-19. The chain carries TRBV19 and TRBJ2-6, with D perhaps matching TRBD2 (5 bases). Material for sequencing was PBMCs or T cells enriched from blood (not recorded which). The CDR3, as DNA: TGTGCCAGTAGTATCTTGCGGGTCTCTGGGGCCAACGTCCTGACTTTC. Protein: CASSILRVSGANVLTF.